One sample yielded the 16 T cell receptor beta chains listed below, sequenced in a study of shared clonotypes between healthy human individuals. Profiling relied on immunoSEQ multiplex PCR, and the TCRdb table lists in-frame clones only, not all of them. This table holds 2.3 million or so clones, 85% to 95% found once. Sequencing was carried out using naive CD4+ T cells from PBMCs. Subset denoted: CD45RA+ positively selected. The receptors here all came from a man aged 18-30 years in good health. Some clones in this sample may be carry-over from other donors' samples.

The rearrangement links TRBV4-2 to TRBJ1-1; 8 nucleotides match TRBD1. Germline V gives CDR1 LGHNA, CDR2 YNFKEQ. The CDR3 is 14 amino acids. With 0 bases clipped from V and 11 bases from J, the junction kept 8 bases outside the gene matches. DNA of the CDR3: TGTGCCAGCAGCCAAGATTTGACAGGGGCGGCCGCTTTCTTT. Translated: CASSQDLTGAAAFF.

The chain carries TRBV2 and TRBJ1-5; tentative D call: TRBD1 (6 bases). In germline, CDR1 is SNHLY, CDR2 FYNNEI. The CDR3 has 15 amino acids. V dropped 6 bases and J dropped 4 bases, with 16 bases sitting between them. The CDR3 sequence: CASRPGTSRNQPQHF. In nucleotides, the CDR3 is TGTGCCAGCAGACCCGGGACATCGCGTAATCAGCCCCAGCATTTT.

The gene calls are TRBV7-2 and TRBJ1-2, with 9 bases matching TRBD1. V shed 0 bases and J 3 bases; nucleotides not matched to a gene: 5. The CDR3 spans 16 residues. Germline CDR1 is SGHTA and CDR2 is FQGNSA. As DNA, the CDR3 is TGTGCCAGCAGCTTAGCGGGGACAGGGTGGGACTATGGCTACACCTTC. This translates into CASSLAGTGWDYGYTF.

The chain has TRBV28 and TRBJ1-5; D gene unclear. Germline assignment: CDR1 MDHEN and CDR2 SYDVKM. CDR3 length equals 16 residues. V shed 2 bases and J shed 6 bases, with 17 bases lying between them. The CDR3: CASSLIWSGLGQPQHF. The CDR3 DNA sequence: TGTGCCAGCAGTTTAATTTGGTCGGGGTTGGGTCAGCCCCAGCATTTT.

This chain uses TRBV6-5 with TRBJ2-7; D possibly matches TRBD1 or TRBD2 (5 bases each). Germline assignment: CDR1 MNHEY and CDR2 SVGAGI. The CDR3 has 14 residues. Trimming removed 1 base from V and 4 bases from J, with 11 bases in between. For the CDR3, the DNA is TGTGCCAGCAGTTACTGGGGGAGCGGATACGAGCAGTACTTC. Its translation is CASSYWGSGYEQYF.

As for this clone: Other DNA sequences in this specimen translate into the identical CDR3. The gene calls are TRBV7-3 and TRBJ1-2; the match to TRBD1 covers 10 bases. CDR1 is SGHTA, CDR2 FQGTGA, per germline. V lost 3 bases, J lost 2 bases, and 0 bases stayed unmatched. This CDR3 has 14 amino acids. The CDR3 nucleotides are TGTGCCAGCAGCTTGGGACAGGGGAACTATGGCTACACCTTC. As protein: CASSLGQGNYGYTF.

The rearrangement uses TRBV5-1 and TRBJ1-1; D perhaps matches TRBD1 (5 bases). V was clipped by 5 bases and J by 1 base, with 12 bases between them. There are 14 residues in the CDR3. The germline CDR1 and CDR2 sequences are SGHRS and YFSETQ. The CDR3 DNA reads TGCGCCAGCAGGCGGGGCCAGCCGAACACTGAAGCTTTCTTT. Amino acids: CASRRGQPNTEAFF.

In its sample, this clone was seen once. The chain carries TRBV5-1 and TRBJ2-3; 7 bases agree with TRBD2. V shed 4 bases and J 5 bases; nucleotides not matched to a gene: 10. Germline-derived CDR1 and CDR2 are SGHRS and YFSETQ. The CDR3 length is 15 residues. The CDR3 nucleotides are TGCGCCAGCAGCCTTTCTAGCGGTGGGATAGATACGCAGTATTTT. Protein sequence: CASSLSSGGIDTQYF.

The chain recombines TRBV28 with TRBJ1-4, with D maybe TRBD1 (5 bases). V was clipped by 5 bases and J by 6 bases, with 19 bases between them. The CDR3 is made up of 16 amino acids. Germline-derived CDR1 and CDR2 are MDHEN and SYDVKM. CDR3 nucleotides: TGTGCCAGCAGTACATCAGGGAGTAAAAGCTATGAAAAACTGTTTTTT. This codes for CASSTSGSKSYEKLFF.

This chain joins TRBV10-3 and TRBJ1-1; possible D gene TRBD1, 5 bases. The CDR3 loop spans 16 amino acids. Germline V lookup: CDR1 ENHRY, CDR2 SYGVKD. The V end was cut by 7 bases, the J end by 0 bases, with 18 bases between. CDR3 sequence (DNA): TGTGCCATCACACCACGACCGGACATCATGAACACTGAAGCTTTCTTT. Its protein product is CAITPRPDIMNTEAFF.

This chain uses TRBV5-1 with TRBJ2-7; D is uncertain. CDR3 length equals 14 residues. CDR1 and CDR2 from the germline V gene are SGHRS and YFSETQ. Trimming took off 0 bases at V and 0 bases at J, with 7 bases between the two ends. CDR3 amino acids: CASSLARPSYEQYF. The CDR3 nucleotides are TGCGCCAGCAGCTTGGCCAGGCCCTCCTACGAGCAGTACTTC.

J is TRBJ1-1 and V is TRBV4-3; the D is unclear. Trimming cost V 2 bases and J 2 bases, with 6 bases left between them. The CDR3 consists of 13 residues. CDR1 is LGHNA and CDR2 is YSLEER in the germline V gene. CDR3 DNA sequence: TGCGCCAGCAGCCAACGGCTAAACACTGAAGCTTTCTTT. Encoded protein: CASSQRLNTEAFF.

The chain joins TRBV27 to TRBJ2-7; D call uncertain. V dropped 3 bases and J dropped 8 bases, with 11 bases sitting between them. The CDR3 length is 12 residues. Germline-derived CDR1 and CDR2 are MNHEY and SMNVEV (reference sequence). The CDR3 DNA reads as TGTGCCAGCAGTTTCGCCGGTTTGCAGCAGTACTTC. It specifies CASSFAGLQQYF.

This sequence joins TRBV7-2 and TRBJ2-3; D might be TRBD2 (5 bases). Trimming removed 1 base at V and 8 bases at J, with 10 bases between. CDR3 length: 13 residues. Germline values: CDR1 SGHTA, CDR2 FQGNSA. The CDR3, as DNA: TGTGCCAGCAGCTTAGTGGACTCAGGTACGCAGTATTTT. Protein product: CASSLVDSGTQYF.

The chain couples TRBV18 to TRBJ2-1, with 11 bases matching TRBD2. This CDR3 is built from 16 residues. The ends lost 11 bases at V and 9 bases at J; junction bases unmatched: 18. Germline CDR1 KGHSH, CDR2 LQKENI. The CDR3 loop is CASQPIRLAGHGEQFF. The CDR3 region has the DNA TGTGCCTCGCAACCAATCCGACTAGCGGGACACGGTGAGCAGTTCTTC.

This chain uses TRBV6-5 with TRBJ1-5; D is unclear. Trimming cost V 5 bases and J 7 bases, with 12 bases left between them. There are 13 residues in the CDR3. CDR1 MNHEY and CDR2 SVGAGI come from the germline V gene. CDR3 bases: TGTGCCAGCAGTCCCCCTATCGGGCAGCCCCAGCATTTT. This gives the protein CASSPPIGQPQHF.